This TCR beta chain stems from a study of CD8+CD57+ T cells in acquired aplastic anemia. At the level of the study: Sorting CD4+ and CD8+ cells gave DNA averaging approximately 3 ug.

The CDR3 totals 13 residues. Germline V gives CDR1 PRHDT, CDR2 FYEKMQ (reference sequence). Trimming removed 4 bases from V and 3 bases from J, with 8 bases in between. This clonotype was seen repeatedly, ten times or more. According to the study, genomic DNA was the template for TCR beta VDJ and CDR3 profiling. MiXCR was run by TCRdb on the reads, yielding one entry per CDR3 protein. The sample carries fewer than 250,000 distinct CDR3 sequences, roughly half recorded once. Sequencing was done on patients that had shown CD8+CD57+ cell expansion by flow cytometry. Diagnosis of severe acquired aplastic anemia applied to all patients. Patients were treatment-naive when blood was sampled.

This chain links TRBV13 with TRBJ2-3, with a possible D match to TRBD2 (6 bases). The clonotype originates from a human donor with aplastic anemia. The sequenced sample was sorted CD4+, CD8+, or CD8+CD57+ T cells (not recorded which) from PBMCs. This chain's CDR3 is CASSSTRTDTQYF. The DNA for the CDR3 is TGTGCCAGCAGCTCGACTAGGACAGATACGCAGTATTTT. Combining the CDR3 with reference TRBV13 and TRBJ2-3 gives the whole variable domain AAGVIQSPRHLIKEKRETATLKCYPIPRHDTVYWYQQGPGQDPQFLISFYEKMQSDKGSIPDRFSAQQFSDYHSELNMSSLELGDSALYFCASSSTRTDTQYFGPGTRLTVL.